Below, 32 T cell receptor beta chains from the same sample are listed, as sequenced in a study of T cells after yellow fever vaccination. MiXCR, applied by TCRdb to the 5' RACE reads, yields one record per CDR3 protein. The sample shows roughly 120,000 distinct CDR3 sequences, about 7% of them seen only once. Material: CD4+ T cells sorted from PBMCs, obtained roughly seven weeks after the first yellow fever vaccination. The receptors stem from a man between 18 and 35 years old who received the YFV17D yellow fever vaccine.

This clonotype was counted at least ten times. The V call is TRBV7-6, the J call TRBJ2-3; TRBD1 or TRBD2 may be the D gene (5 bases each). CDR3 length equals 14 residues. Germline V gene sequence: CDR1 SGHVS, CDR2 FNYEAQ. V lost 4 bases and J 0 bases, leaving 8 bases between the germline ends. The chain's CDR3 is CASSSGPSTDTQYF. In nucleotides, the CDR3 is TGTGCCAGCAGCTCGGGACCTAGCACAGATACGCAGTATTTT.

In this sample, this clonotype turned up a few times. This chain uses TRBV20-1 with TRBJ2-2; a weak D match, TRBD1 (6 bases). Germline assignment: CDR1 DFQATT and CDR2 SNEGSKA (reference sequence). V gave up 0 bases and J gave up 7 bases, with 15 bases separating them. The CDR3 runs 15 residues. The CDR3 coding sequence is TGCAGTGCTAGAGACTACAGGGCCCGGGGCGGGGAGCTGTTTTTT. Its translation: CSARDYRARGGELFF.

The chain uses TRBV7-2 and TRBJ2-5; 7 nucleotides align to TRBD1. V lost 5 bases and J lost 4; bases outside the gene matches: 7. The CDR3 loop spans 14 amino acids. Germline CDR1 and CDR2: SGHTA and FQGNSA. CDR3 DNA: TGTGCCAGCAGCCCGCAGGGGGTGGGAGAGACCCAGTACTTC. Residues: CASSPQGVGETQYF.

This clonotype was observed many times. The V gene is TRBV12-3 or TRBV12-4, the J gene TRBJ1-4; D not certain. Trimming cost V 5 bases and J 3 bases, with 10 bases left between them. This CDR3 is 14 amino acids long. CDR3 protein: CASSNYIANEKLFF. The CDR3 DNA is TGTGCCAGCAGTAACTACATAGCTAATGAAAAACTGTTTTTT.

This clonotype was seen at least ten times. CDR3: CASSLARGLGETQYF. Here the CDR3 DNA reads TGTGCCAGCAGCTTAGCCAGGGGGCTCGGAGAGACCCAGTACTTC. V is TRBV11-2 and J is TRBJ2-5, with 8 bases lining up with TRBD1. This CDR3 has 15 residues. Germline lookup yields CDR1 SGHAT and CDR2 FQNNGV. V lost 1 base, J lost 4 bases, and 5 bases stayed unmatched.

The chain links TRBV11-3 to TRBJ2-3; D unclear. The V end was cut by 4 bases, the J end by 1 base, with 12 bases between. The CDR3 has 15 residues. Germline values: CDR1 SGHNT, CDR2 YENEEA. The CDR3 DNA reads TGTGCCAGCAGCTCAAACGGCCGAGGCACAGATACGCAGTATTTT. It specifies CASSSNGRGTDTQYF.

This clonotype was detected many times. This chain connects TRBV6-1 to TRBJ2-2, with D perhaps assigned TRBD1 or TRBD2 (6 bases each). CDR1 MNHNS and CDR2 SASEGT come from the germline V gene. V lost 10 bases, J lost 2 bases, and 20 bases lay in between. CDR3 length: 16 amino acids. CDR3 nucleotides: TGTGCCACCACCCCAGAGGGGGGAATAAACACCGGGGAGCTGTTTTTT. Translated, it gives CATTPEGGINTGELFF.

This clonotype was seen repeatedly, ten times or more. This chain joins TRBV4-3 and TRBJ2-5; possibly TRBD2 for D (6 bases). The CDR3 spans 15 residues. The germline gives CDR1 LGHNA, CDR2 YSLEER. Trimming cost V 0 bases and J 6 bases, with 14 bases left between them. The CDR3 sequence is CASSQETSGRQTQYF. CDR3 sequence (DNA): TGCGCCAGCAGCCAAGAGACCAGCGGGCGCCAGACCCAGTACTTC.

Ten or more counts support this clonotype. The CDR3 here is CASSFTAGPRSSYNSPLHF. The CDR3 DNA follows: TGCGCCAGCAGCTTCACCGCGGGACCGAGAAGCTCCTATAATTCACCCCTCCACTTT. The chain links TRBV5-1 to TRBJ1-6; D might be TRBD1 (5 bases). Germline loops: CDR1 SGHRS, CDR2 YFSETQ. The V and J ends lost 2 bases and 0 bases respectively, with 18 bases between them. The CDR3 consists of 19 residues.

A note on this clonotype: A read error may explain this, as a much larger clone is one base away. The chain combines TRBV20-1 with TRBJ1-1, with D hard to call. Germline CDR1 DFQATT, CDR2 SNEGSKA (reference sequence). V lost 8 bases to trimming and J lost 4 bases, with 11 bases between them. This CDR3 is 11 amino acids long. The CDR3 region has the DNA TGCAGTCCTATGGGGAGCACTGAAGCTTTCTTT. Translation gives CSPMGSTEAFF.

This clonotype was counted at least ten times. V gene TRBV10-3 combines with J gene TRBJ2-7; no definite D call. Trimming shortened V by 6 bases and J by 4 bases, and 10 bases separated the two germline ends. Germline V lookup: CDR1 ENHRY, CDR2 SYGVKD. This CDR3 has 12 residues. CDR3 sequence: CAIRDGKYEQYV. Written as DNA, the CDR3 is TGTGCCATCAGGGACGGTAAATACGAGCAGTACGTC.

This clonotype turned up a few times. This sequence joins TRBV7-6 and TRBJ1-5; the D is unclear. Germline V gene lookup returns CDR1 SGHVS and CDR2 FNYEAQ. V lost 1 base, J lost 4 bases, and 8 bases lay in between. CDR3 size: 14 residues. In nucleotides, the CDR3 is TGTGCCAGCAGCTTAGGCGCCCTAAATCAGCCCCAGCATTTT. Its translation: CASSLGALNQPQHF.

By proportion, this clonotype is medium-sized. The rearrangement links TRBV2 to TRBJ2-5, with D hard to call. The V end lost 6 bases, the J end lost 1 base, and 6 bases lay between the germline ends. The CDR3 is 12 residues long. Germline CDR1 and CDR2: SNHLY and FYNNEI. In nucleotides, the CDR3 is TGTGCCAGCAGAAACGCCCAAGAGACCCAGTACTTC. Residues: CASRNAQETQYF.

This chain joins TRBV24-1 and TRBJ2-3; D ambiguous. Trimming shortened V by 3 bases and J by 4 bases, and 10 bases separated the two germline ends. There are 14 residues in the CDR3. The germline V gene encodes CDR1 KGHDR and CDR2 SFDVKD. The CDR3 is CATSDATTPDTQYF. Written as DNA, the CDR3 is TGTGCCACCAGTGATGCTACAACGCCAGATACGCAGTATTTT.

In this sample, this clonotype turned up many times. The V and J genes are TRBV11-3 and TRBJ2-3, with 10 bases identical to TRBD1. The junction had 0 bases not matched to a gene; V was cut back by 1 base and J by 8 bases. This CDR3 has 13 amino acids. Germline loops: CDR1 SGHNT, CDR2 YENEEA. The CDR3 DNA reads TGTGCCAGCAGCTTAGGACAGGGGGCTACGCAGTATTTT. It codes for CASSLGQGATQYF. The variable domain in full, with the rest retrieved from reference TRBV11-3 and TRBJ2-3, is EAGVVQSPRYKIIEKKQPVAFWCNPISGHNTLYWYLQNLGQGPELLIRYENEEAVDDSQLPKDRFSAERLKGVDSTLKIQPAELGDSAVYLCASSLGQGATQYFGPGTRLTVL.

At least ten counts were recorded for this clonotype. V is TRBV18 and J is TRBJ2-7; D may correspond to TRBD1 or TRBD2 (5 bases each). Trimming pared 3 bases from V and 1 base from J, leaving 10 bases between. The CDR3 runs 14 residues. Germline V gene data show CDR1 as KGHSH and CDR2 as LQKENI. CDR3 amino acids: CASSPGTRSYEQYF. Here the CDR3 DNA reads TGTGCCAGCTCACCCGGGACGCGGTCCTACGAGCAGTACTTC.

In its sample, this clonotype was seen many times. The rearrangement joins TRBV12-3 or TRBV12-4 to TRBJ2-5; D is perhaps TRBD1 or TRBD2 (5 bases each). This CDR3 has 14 amino acids. V lost 6 bases and J 1 base, leaving 12 bases between the germline ends. CDR3 coding DNA: TGTGCCAGCAGGGTGGGACGGAGCCAAGAGACCCAGTACTTC. Protein product: CASRVGRSQETQYF.

The table lists this clonotype with many counts. The rearrangement joins TRBV21-1 to TRBJ2-5; the table gives TRBD1 as D, unverified against the DNA. TRBV21-1 is assigned pseudogene status. CDR3 length: 11 residues. CDR3 region: CASRGEETQYF. The CDR3 bases are TGTGCCAGCAGGGGGGAAGAGACCCAGTACTTC.

This clonotype has a count of ten or more. The CDR3 loop is CASSLLAARSTEAFF. The CDR3 bases are TGTGCCAGCAGCTTACTCGCCGCGAGGAGCACTGAAGCTTTCTTT. The chain is built from TRBV7-2 and TRBJ1-1; D ambiguous. This CDR3 spans 15 amino acids. The V end lost 2 bases, the J end lost 4 bases, and 14 bases lay between the germline ends. Germline V gene sequence: CDR1 SGHTA, CDR2 FQGNSA.

This clonotype was seen ten or more times. The V and J genes are TRBV6-2 or TRBV6-3 and TRBJ2-5, with TRBD1 matching over 8 bases. CDR1 is MNHEY, CDR2 SVGEGT, per germline. This CDR3 is built from 13 residues. Trimming removed 6 bases from V and 5 bases from J; junction bases left unmatched: 5. The CDR3 DNA reads TGTGCCAGCAGGCGGACAGGGCGGGAGACCCAGTACTTC. Translated: CASRRTGRETQYF.

This clonotype was observed many times. The chain joins TRBV11-2 to TRBJ1-3, with TRBD1 as a possible D gene (5 bases). The CDR3 runs 15 residues. Trimming stripped 4 bases from V and 4 bases from J, with 14 bases between. From germline, CDR1 is SGHAT and CDR2 FQNNGV. The CDR3 nucleotides are TGTGCCAGCAGCTCGATTCGGGGACTAGGAAACACCATATATTTT. It is translated as CASSSIRGLGNTIYF.

Regarding this clonotype: A much larger clone lies one base from this, so it may be a read error. The chain links TRBV20-1 to TRBJ1-1, with D unclear. V shed 5 bases and J shed 4 bases, with 11 bases lying between them. Germline assignment: CDR1 DFQATT and CDR2 SNEGSKA (reference sequence). This CDR3 has 12 amino acids. CDR3 amino acids: CSALTETTEAFF. The DNA of the CDR3 is TGCAGTGCTCTGACTGAGACCACTGAAGCTTTCTTT.

The V call is TRBV3-1, the J call TRBJ2-2; the D gene could be TRBD1 or TRBD2 (6 bases each). Trimming took off 3 bases at V and 3 bases at J, with 20 bases between the two ends. CDR1 and CDR2 from the germline V gene are LGHDT and YNNKEL (reference sequence). CDR3 size: 18 residues. The chain's CDR3 is CASSHARGLGSHTGELFF. The CDR3 coding sequence is TGTGCCAGCAGCCACGCCAGGGGACTTGGTTCGCACACCGGGGAGCTGTTTTTT. The entire variable domain, with the rest obtained from reference TRBV3-1 and TRBJ2-2, is as follows: DTAVSQTPKYLVTQMGNDKSIKCEQNLGHDTMYWYKQDSKKFLKIMFSYNNKELIINETVPNRFSPKSPDKAHLNLHINSLELGDSAVYFCASSHARGLGSHTGELFFGEGSRLTVL.

This clonotype was found many times. Germline and junction disagree at one end, which may indicate a read error. The V call is TRBV20-1, the J call TRBJ2-5, with TRBD2 as a possible D gene (6 bases). This CDR3 comprises 14 residues. Germline loops: CDR1 DFQATT, CDR2 SNEGSKA (reference sequence). This CDR3 reads CSQTVPGLQGTQYF. The CDR3 DNA reads as TGCAGTCAAACGGTTCCGGGACTGCAAGGGACCCAGTACTTC.

This clonotype was seen at least ten times. The V gene is TRBV20-1, the J gene TRBJ2-5; 13 bases are a match to TRBD2. Trimming cost V 6 bases and J 9 bases; bases outside gene matches: 4. This CDR3 is 12 amino acids long. The germline CDR1 and CDR2 sequences are DFQATT and SNEGSKA (reference sequence). CDR3 sequence: CSAELAGGPQYF. CDR3 bases: TGCAGTGCCGAACTAGCGGGGGGGCCCCAGTACTTC.

Many counts were recorded for this clonotype. The chain employs TRBV28 and TRBJ2-1; no clear D. Germline V gene data show CDR1 as MDHEN and CDR2 as SYDVKM. V gave up 5 bases and J gave up 7 bases, with 15 bases separating them. The CDR3 length is 14 residues. The CDR3 DNA sequence: TGTGCCAGCAGTCTCCCCCCTTCGATAAATGAGCAGTTCTTC. Translation: CASSLPPSINEQFF.

The chain carries TRBV12-3 or TRBV12-4 and TRBJ1-1, with a possible D match to TRBD1 (5 bases). The CDR3 covers 15 residues. Trimming cost V 5 bases and J 0 bases, with 13 bases left between them. CDR3 bases: TGTGCCAGCAGTACGCCAGGGAGTGTGAACACTGAAGCTTTCTTT. Translated: CASSTPGSVNTEAFF.

Worth noting for this clonotype: A clone one base away is much larger, so this may be a read error. The CDR3 region has the DNA TGTGCCAGCAGCTCGAGGAGCATTGGAGAAAAACCGTTTTTT. Protein: CASSSRSIGEKPFF. V and J are TRBV7-8 and TRBJ1-4; unclear D gene. The CDR3 extends over 14 amino acids. Per the germline V gene, CDR1 is SGHVS and CDR2 is FQNEAQ.

This clonotype was detected a few times. The J gene is TRBJ1-2, the V gene TRBV5-1; D is undetermined. The V end lost 4 bases, the J end lost 7 bases, and 17 bases lay between the germline ends. This CDR3 comprises 14 residues. Germline assignment: CDR1 SGHRS and CDR2 YFSETQ. CDR3 DNA: TGCGCCAGCAGCCCTACAAGCGGTCTTAGTGGCTACACCTTC. Protein product: CASSPTSGLSGYTF.

This clonotype was counted many times. The V call is TRBV6-2 or TRBV6-3, the J call TRBJ2-7; perhaps TRBD2 as D (6 bases). This CDR3 contains 14 residues. Between the trimmed V and J ends, which lost 7 bases and 2 bases, there was a span of 15 bases. The V gene's germline CDR1 is MNHEY and CDR2 SVGEGT. This CDR3 reads CASKHRGGAYEQYV. The CDR3 nucleotides read TGTGCCAGCAAACACCGGGGAGGTGCCTACGAGCAGTACGTC.

This clonotype occurred many times. The genes are TRBV4-2 and TRBJ2-3; D not resolved. Germline assignment: CDR1 LGHNA and CDR2 YNFKEQ. V gave up 0 bases and J gave up 5 bases, with 6 bases separating them. The CDR3 spans 13 residues. CDR3 bases: TGTGCCAGCAGCCAAGATGTGAAAGATACGCAGTATTTT. Amino acid sequence: CASSQDVKDTQYF.

The table lists this clonotype with many counts. This rearrangement joins TRBV20-1 to TRBJ1-1; the D gene is possibly TRBD1 (5 bases). The CDR3 totals 14 residues. The V gene's germline CDR1 is DFQATT and CDR2 SNEGSKA (reference sequence). Trimming left V 0 bases short and J 0 bases short, with 8 bases between. In DNA, the CDR3 is TGCAGTGCTAGAGAGGGGGTGTTGAACACTGAAGCTTTCTTT. Its translation is CSAREGVLNTEAFF.